These T cell receptor beta chains were read from a single sample in a study of vaccination effects on CD4 cells after COVID-19. No cognate antigen is known for these TCRs. Here immunoSEQ multiplex PCR was the method, and the copy in TCRdb shows in-frame clones only, minus some. This table has about 24,000 clones, roughly 80% appearing once. The sequenced sample was CD4+ T cells from PBMCs cultured with HCoV-NL63 spike peptides, obtained after COVID-19 vaccination. These receptors were collected from a human donor who received a COVID-19 vaccine. CDR3s include the opening cysteine and the closing phenylalanine or tryptophan. The order of the fields is J gene, clone size, CDR3 length, V gene, D gene, CDR3 protein, CDR3 DNA. D genes are given only for firm matches. Not every row has a clone size; where given, it reads once, few, many or a size class.

J gene: TRBJ2-2; clone size: -; CDR3 length: 19; V gene: TRBV7-8; D gene: TRBD1; CDR3 protein: CASSLAGRWDRGHTGELFF; CDR3 DNA: TGTGCCAGCAGCTTAGCGGGCCGGTGGGACAGGGGCCACACCGGGGAGCTGTTTTTT
J gene: TRBJ1-1; clone size: -; CDR3 length: 13; V gene: TRBV6-6; D gene: TRBD1; CDR3 protein: CATWDRPNTEAFF; CDR3 DNA: TGTGCCACCTGGGACAGACCGAACACTGAAGCTTTCTTT
J gene: TRBJ1-5; clone size: -; CDR3 length: 13; V gene: TRBV3-1/TRBV3-2; D gene: -; CDR3 protein: CASSQTDNQPQHF; CDR3 DNA: TGTGCCAGCAGCCAGACAGACAATCAGCCCCAGCATTTT
J gene: TRBJ2-2; clone size: -; CDR3 length: 13; V gene: TRBV30; D gene: -; CDR3 protein: CAWSAASTGELFF; CDR3 DNA: TGTGCCTGGAGTGCAGCAAGCACCGGGGAGCTGTTTTTT
J gene: TRBJ2-1; clone size: few; CDR3 length: 15; V gene: TRBV5-4; D gene: TRBD2; CDR3 protein: CASGPRTSFWNEQFF; CDR3 DNA: TGTGCCAGCGGACCCAGGACTAGCTTTTGGAATGAGCAGTTCTTC
J gene: TRBJ2-5; clone size: -; CDR3 length: 13; V gene: TRBV27; D gene: -; CDR3 protein: CASSLGRQETQYF; CDR3 DNA: TGTGCCAGCAGTTTAGGACGGCAAGAGACCCAGTACTTC
J gene: TRBJ1-5; clone size: -; CDR3 length: 13; V gene: TRBV12-3/TRBV12-4; D gene: -; CDR3 protein: CASMVGGNQPQHF; CDR3 DNA: TGTGCCAGCATGGTAGGGGGGAACCAGCCCCAGCATTTT
J gene: TRBJ1-6; clone size: -; CDR3 length: 15; V gene: TRBV18; D gene: TRBD1; CDR3 protein: CASSPGTGRGSPLHF; CDR3 DNA: TGTGCCAGCTCACCAGGGACAGGGAGGGGATCACCCCTCCACTTT
J gene: TRBJ1-2; clone size: -; CDR3 length: 13; V gene: TRBV12-3/TRBV12-4; D gene: -; CDR3 protein: CASSYGGNYGYTF; CDR3 DNA: TGTGCCAGCAGTTACGGAGGTAACTATGGCTACACCTTC
J gene: TRBJ2-7; clone size: -; CDR3 length: 15; V gene: TRBV5-1; D gene: -; CDR3 protein: CASSLVGGNSYEQYF; CDR3 DNA: TGCGCCAGCAGCTTGGTAGGCGGGAACTCCTACGAGCAGTACTTC
J gene: TRBJ1-3; clone size: -; CDR3 length: 17; V gene: TRBV5-5; D gene: -; CDR3 protein: CASSFGPARGSGNTIYF; CDR3 DNA: TGTGCCAGCAGCTTCGGTCCGGCCAGGGGATCTGGAAACACCATATATTTT
J gene: TRBJ1-1; clone size: -; CDR3 length: 14; V gene: TRBV7-9; D gene: -; CDR3 protein: CASSLVGSNTEAFF; CDR3 DNA: TGTGCCAGCAGCTTAGTGGGGAGCAACACTGAAGCTTTCTTT
J gene: TRBJ1-5; clone size: -; CDR3 length: 15; V gene: TRBV19; D gene: -; CDR3 protein: CASRQQGVSNQPQHF; CDR3 DNA: TGTGCCAGTAGGCAACAGGGTGTTAGCAATCAGCCCCAGCATTTT
J gene: TRBJ1-1; clone size: -; CDR3 length: 16; V gene: TRBV5-1; D gene: -; CDR3 protein: CASSLDPTPGNTEAFF; CDR3 DNA: TGCGCCAGCAGCTTGGACCCGACTCCCGGGAACACTGAAGCTTTCTTT
J gene: TRBJ2-1; clone size: once; CDR3 length: 13; V gene: TRBV6-5; D gene: TRBD2; CDR3 protein: CAINSGGANEQFF; CDR3 DNA: TGTGCCATCAATAGCGGGGGCGCGAATGAGCAGTTCTTC
J gene: TRBJ2-5; clone size: -; CDR3 length: 14; V gene: TRBV5-1; D gene: -; CDR3 protein: CASSPIRVQETQYF; CDR3 DNA: TGCGCCAGCAGCCCCATACGAGTTCAAGAGACCCAGTACTTC
J gene: TRBJ1-2; clone size: -; CDR3 length: 13; V gene: TRBV27; D gene: -; CDR3 protein: CASSFPGGYGYTF; CDR3 DNA: TGTGCCAGCAGTTTCCCAGGAGGCTATGGCTACACCTTC
J gene: TRBJ1-2; clone size: -; CDR3 length: 12; V gene: TRBV29-1; D gene: -; CDR3 protein: CSVTQTAYGYTF; CDR3 DNA: TGCAGCGTTACCCAGACGGCCTATGGCTACACCTTC
J gene: TRBJ1-6; clone size: -; CDR3 length: 13; V gene: TRBV12-3/TRBV12-4; D gene: TRBD1; CDR3 protein: CASSQTGHPPLHF; CDR3 DNA: TGTGCCAGCAGCCAGACAGGGCATCCACCCCTCCACTTT
J gene: TRBJ2-2; clone size: -; CDR3 length: 14; V gene: TRBV28; D gene: -; CDR3 protein: CASSLQDRFGELFF; CDR3 DNA: TGTGCCAGCAGCCTGCAGGACCGGTTCGGGGAGCTGTTTTTT
J gene: TRBJ2-1; clone size: -; CDR3 length: 15; V gene: TRBV5-4; D gene: TRBD2; CDR3 protein: CASSLGGGPGNEQFF; CDR3 DNA: TGTGCCAGCAGCTTGGGGGGAGGGCCAGGAAATGAGCAGTTCTTC
J gene: TRBJ1-6; clone size: -; CDR3 length: 17; V gene: TRBV4-3; D gene: -; CDR3 protein: CASSQASGGGGNSPLHF; CDR3 DNA: TGCGCCAGCAGCCAAGCGTCAGGAGGAGGCGGCAATTCACCCCTCCACTTT
J gene: TRBJ1-1; clone size: few; CDR3 length: 16; V gene: TRBV19; D gene: -; CDR3 protein: CASSPRGGEMNTEAFF; CDR3 DNA: TGTGCCAGTAGTCCCCGGGGAGGGGAGATGAACACTGAAGCTTTCTTT
J gene: TRBJ1-2; clone size: few; CDR3 length: 12; V gene: TRBV14; D gene: -; CDR3 protein: CASSQVGRSYTF; CDR3 DNA: TGTGCCAGCAGCCAAGTGGGGCGGTCCTACACCTTC
J gene: TRBJ2-3; clone size: -; CDR3 length: 16; V gene: TRBV27; D gene: -; CDR3 protein: CASSFVAGVSTDTQYF; CDR3 DNA: TGTGCCAGCAGTTTTGTCGCTGGGGTTAGCACAGATACGCAGTATTTT
J gene: TRBJ2-4; clone size: once; CDR3 length: 14; V gene: TRBV19; D gene: -; CDR3 protein: CASSIGFIGNIQYF; CDR3 DNA: TGTGCCAGTAGTATAGGGTTTATAGGAAACATTCAGTACTTC
J gene: TRBJ2-3; clone size: -; CDR3 length: 15; V gene: TRBV5-1; D gene: -; CDR3 protein: CASSLGGKPTDTQYF; CDR3 DNA: TGCGCCAGCAGCTTGGGCGGGAAACCCACAGATACGCAGTATTTT
J gene: TRBJ1-4; clone size: -; CDR3 length: 15; V gene: TRBV27; D gene: -; CDR3 protein: CASRQVLGGREKLFF; CDR3 DNA: TGTGCCAGCAGACAAGTTCTGGGGGGCCGGGAAAAACTGTTTTTT
J gene: TRBJ2-1; clone size: -; CDR3 length: 16; V gene: TRBV4-2; D gene: TRBD2; CDR3 protein: CASSRRLAGGQDEQFF; CDR3 DNA: TGTGCCAGCAGTCGTAGACTAGCGGGGGGGCAGGATGAGCAGTTCTTC
J gene: TRBJ1-6; clone size: few; CDR3 length: 16; V gene: TRBV27; D gene: -; CDR3 protein: CASSLEGGVYNSPLHF; CDR3 DNA: TGTGCCAGCAGTTTAGAGGGGGGGGTCTATAATTCACCCCTCCACTTT
J gene: TRBJ2-3; clone size: -; CDR3 length: 13; V gene: TRBV9; D gene: TRBD2; CDR3 protein: CASSVVAGDTQYF; CDR3 DNA: TGTGCCAGCAGCGTAGTAGCGGGAGATACGCAGTATTTT
J gene: TRBJ1-2; clone size: once; CDR3 length: 16; V gene: TRBV19; D gene: TRBD1; CDR3 protein: CASSPRSLQGAQGYTF; CDR3 DNA: TGTGCCAGTAGTCCGCGATCTCTTCAGGGGGCTCAGGGCTACACCTTC
J gene: TRBJ1-4; clone size: -; CDR3 length: 14; V gene: TRBV6-5; D gene: TRBD1; CDR3 protein: CASSTDRLNEKLFF; CDR3 DNA: TGTGCCAGCAGCACGGACAGGCTCAATGAAAAACTGTTTTTT
J gene: TRBJ1-1; clone size: -; CDR3 length: 13; V gene: TRBV6-4; D gene: -; CDR3 protein: CASRGQMNTEAFF; CDR3 DNA: TGTGCCAGCAGAGGACAGATGAACACTGAAGCTTTCTTT
J gene: TRBJ1-5; clone size: -; CDR3 length: 12; V gene: TRBV19; D gene: -; CDR3 protein: CASSYSDQPQHF; CDR3 DNA: TGTGCCAGTAGTTATTCAGATCAGCCCCAGCATTTT
J gene: TRBJ1-2; clone size: -; CDR3 length: 13; V gene: TRBV19; D gene: TRBD1; CDR3 protein: CASSDRAGYGYTF; CDR3 DNA: TGTGCCAGTAGTGACAGGGCCGGCTATGGCTACACCTTC
J gene: TRBJ1-2; clone size: -; CDR3 length: 14; V gene: TRBV7-2; D gene: -; CDR3 protein: CASSLVIRDYGYTF; CDR3 DNA: TGTGCCAGCAGCTTAGTAATTCGTGACTATGGCTACACCTTC
J gene: TRBJ2-7; clone size: -; CDR3 length: 14; V gene: TRBV10-3; D gene: TRBD1; CDR3 protein: CAIRLQGELGEQYF; CDR3 DNA: TGTGCCATCCGCTTACAGGGGGAGTTAGGCGAGCAGTACTTC
J gene: TRBJ2-7; clone size: -; CDR3 length: 14; V gene: TRBV28; D gene: -; CDR3 protein: CASTPGGPTYEQYF; CDR3 DNA: TGTGCCAGCACCCCCGGCGGGCCTACATACGAGCAGTACTTC
J gene: TRBJ1-2; clone size: -; CDR3 length: 14; V gene: TRBV6-5; D gene: -; CDR3 protein: CASSRDPGGYGYTF; CDR3 DNA: TGTGCCAGCAGTAGAGACCCTGGGGGATATGGCTACACCTTC
J gene: TRBJ2-3; clone size: -; CDR3 length: 12; V gene: TRBV7-6; D gene: -; CDR3 protein: CASSSVEDTQYF; CDR3 DNA: TGTGCCAGCAGCTCGGTGGAAGATACGCAGTATTTT
J gene: TRBJ1-1; clone size: once; CDR3 length: 15; V gene: TRBV27; D gene: -; CDR3 protein: CASSLSRGGDTEAFF; CDR3 DNA: TGTGCCAGCAGTTTATCGAGGGGTGGCGATACTGAAGCTTTCTTT
J gene: TRBJ2-2; clone size: -; CDR3 length: 15; V gene: TRBV5-6; D gene: TRBD2; CDR3 protein: CASSEGLVSAGELFF; CDR3 DNA: TGTGCCAGCAGCGAGGGACTAGTGTCGGCCGGGGAGCTGTTTTTT
J gene: TRBJ2-7; clone size: -; CDR3 length: 15; V gene: TRBV28; D gene: -; CDR3 protein: CASSFGGGGSYEQYF; CDR3 DNA: TGTGCCAGCAGTTTCGGGGGTGGGGGGTCCTACGAGCAGTACTTC
J gene: TRBJ1-4; clone size: large; CDR3 length: 18; V gene: TRBV4-2; D gene: -; CDR3 protein: CASSQERHGVTPNEKLFF; CDR3 DNA: TGTGCCAGCAGCCAAGAAAGGCACGGGGTCACCCCTAATGAAAAACTGTTTTTT
J gene: TRBJ1-1; clone size: -; CDR3 length: 11; V gene: TRBV29-1; D gene: -; CDR3 protein: CSVELNTEAFF; CDR3 DNA: TGCAGCGTTGAACTGAACACTGAAGCTTTCTTT
J gene: TRBJ2-2; clone size: -; CDR3 length: 16; V gene: TRBV5-6; D gene: TRBD2; CDR3 protein: CASSSARTRNTGELFF; CDR3 DNA: TGTGCCAGCAGCTCGGCCAGGACTAGGAACACCGGGGAGCTGTTTTTT
J gene: TRBJ1-5; clone size: -; CDR3 length: 14; V gene: TRBV18; D gene: -; CDR3 protein: CASSSGYINQPQHF; CDR3 DNA: TGTGCCAGCTCCTCGGGGTATATCAATCAGCCCCAGCATTTT
J gene: TRBJ1-2; clone size: -; CDR3 length: 11; V gene: TRBV27; D gene: -; CDR3 protein: CATLSGYGYTF; CDR3 DNA: TGTGCCACCTTATCGGGCTATGGCTACACCTTC
J gene: TRBJ2-5; clone size: -; CDR3 length: 11; V gene: TRBV19; D gene: -; CDR3 protein: CASSIRETQYF; CDR3 DNA: TGTGCCAGTAGTATCCGAGAGACCCAGTACTTC
J gene: TRBJ2-5; clone size: -; CDR3 length: 14; V gene: TRBV5-4; D gene: -; CDR3 protein: CASSLGGSQETQYF; CDR3 DNA: TGTGCCAGCAGCTTGGGTGGCAGCCAAGAGACCCAGTACTTC